The source of this T cell receptor (beta chain) is a study of blood T cells in healthy people across ages. The CDR3 consists of 15 residues. V was clipped by 1 base and J by 3 bases, with 9 bases between them. The germline CDR1 and CDR2 sequences are MNHEY and SVGEGT. Alongside a J-beta primer mix, a sample-barcoded 5' primer served in a second PCR lasting roughly 7 to 11 cycles. Each cDNA was tagged by a template-switch adaptor containing 12 random nucleotides. TCRdb re-analysed the 5' RACE reads in MiXCR, keeping a single row per CDR3 protein. Of hundreds of thousands of distinct CDR3 sequences listed, 24% are singletons. Many counts were recorded for this clonotype. This same sample was also part of a study on T cells of mothers and their children. This second report adds: The sample comes from fewer than 10 healthy Caucasian donors: mothers and children.

What was sequenced was blood. The sequence was obtained from a boy between 10 and 17 years old in good health. This chain uses TRBV6-2 or TRBV6-3 with TRBJ2-2, with a weak D call TRBD2 (6 bases). CDR3 coding DNA: TGTGCCAGCAGTTACTTCAGGAGGGACACCGGGGAGCTGTTTTTT. Translating gives CASSYFRRDTGELFF.